This T cell receptor (beta chain) was captured by sequencing in a study of blood T cell repertoires in COVID-19. Assay used: immunoSEQ multiplex PCR; TCRdb lists only in-frame clones, some missing. The top ten hold approximately 1.6% of the sample, which has roughly 200,000 clones, about nine tenths seen once. The CDR3 loop spans 15 amino acids. Trimming removed 3 bases from V and 0 bases from J, with 11 bases in between. Germline V gene lookup returns CDR1 SGHTA and CDR2 FQGNSA. The sequence was collected from a man between 65 and 79 years old with acute or convalescent COVID-19. The V gene is TRBV7-2, the J gene TRBJ1-1; D is perhaps TRBD1 (5 bases). Sequenced input: peripheral blood. The CDR3 DNA follows: TGTGCCAGCAGCTTCCAAACAGGCCTGAACACTGAAGCTTTCTTT. Its translation is CASSFQTGLNTEAFF.